The source of this TCR beta chain is a study of graft-versus-host responses after intestinal transplantation. Regarding this clone: Its target is unknown.

The CDR3 is 15 amino acids. V shed 2 bases and J 5 bases; nucleotides not matched to a gene: 8. Germline assignment: CDR1 SGHNT and CDR2 YYREEE (reference sequence). Sequenced by immunoSEQ multiplex PCR; TCRdb stores in-frame clones only, minus some. The sample has about 18,000 clones; about nine tenths are singletons. General study findings and limits: GvH clones appeared in recipient marrow, some first in ileum or blood.

V is TRBV5-4 and J is TRBJ1-1, with 8 positions matching TRBD1. This TCR was sampled from a human patient who received an intestinal transplant, so some T cells may come from the graft donor. Sequencing was performed on PBMCs, taken 357 days after transplant. CDR3: CASSLNRGIGTEAFF. As DNA, the CDR3 is TGTGCCAGCAGCTTAAACAGGGGGATCGGGACTGAAGCTTTCTTT.